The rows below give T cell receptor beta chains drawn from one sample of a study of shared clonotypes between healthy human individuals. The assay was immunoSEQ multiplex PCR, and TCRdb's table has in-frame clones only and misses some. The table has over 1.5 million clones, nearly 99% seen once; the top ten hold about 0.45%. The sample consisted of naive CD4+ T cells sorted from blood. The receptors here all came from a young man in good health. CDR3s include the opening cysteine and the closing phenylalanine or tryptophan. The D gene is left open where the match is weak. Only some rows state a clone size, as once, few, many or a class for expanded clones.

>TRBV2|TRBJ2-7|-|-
CASSRDKPSYEQYF
TGTGCCAGCAGTCGGGACAAACCATCCTACGAGCAGTACTTC
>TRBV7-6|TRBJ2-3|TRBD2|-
CASSLRERAAGGRTDTQYF
TGTGCCAGCAGCTTACGAGAAAGGGCGGCGGGAGGCCGCACAGATACGCAGTATTTT
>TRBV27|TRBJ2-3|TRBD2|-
CASSSSGRIDTQYF
TGTGCCAGCAGTTCTAGCGGGAGGATTGATACGCAGTATTTT
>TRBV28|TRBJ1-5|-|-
CASSDYSNQPQHF
TGTGCCAGCAGTGACTATAGCAATCAGCCCCAGCATTTT
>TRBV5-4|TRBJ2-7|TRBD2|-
CASSRGTSDEQYF
TGTGCCAGCAGCCGTGGGACTAGCGACGAGCAGTACTTC
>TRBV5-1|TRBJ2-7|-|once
CASSAGPGYYEQYF
TGCGCCAGCAGCGCGGGACCGGGATACTACGAGCAGTACTTC
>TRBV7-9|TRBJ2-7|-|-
CASVSDSYEQYF
TGTGCCTCGGTGAGTGACTCCTACGAGCAGTACTTC
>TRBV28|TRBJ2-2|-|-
CASSPPTGELFF
TGTGCCAGCAGTCCTCCTACCGGGGAGCTGTTTTTT
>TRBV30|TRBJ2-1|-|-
CAWSVLGRYDNEQFF
TGTGCCTGGAGTGTACTGGGCAGATACGACAATGAGCAGTTCTTC
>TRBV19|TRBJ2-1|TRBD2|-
CASTEGLVKDEQFF
TGTGCCAGTACCGAAGGACTAGTTAAAGATGAGCAGTTCTTC
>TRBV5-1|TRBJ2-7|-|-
CASSLAEIYYEQYF
TGCGCCAGCAGCTTGGCGGAAATCTACTACGAGCAGTACTTC
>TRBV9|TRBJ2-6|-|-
CASSVSSGANVLTF
TGTGCCAGCAGCGTATCCTCTGGGGCCAACGTCCTGACTTTC
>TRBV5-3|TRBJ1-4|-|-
CARSFPRREKLFF
TGTGCCAGAAGCTTCCCGAGGCGGGAAAAACTGTTTTTT
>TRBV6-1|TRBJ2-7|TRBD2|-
CASSVILAGPQFIYEQYF
TGTGCCAGCAGTGTCATACTAGCGGGCCCCCAGTTCATTTACGAGCAGTACTTC
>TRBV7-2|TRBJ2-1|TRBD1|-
CASSSHRGSYNEQFF
TGTGCCAGCAGCTCCCACAGGGGCTCCTACAATGAGCAGTTCTTC
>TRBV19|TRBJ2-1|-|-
CASSIAIAYEQFF
TGTGCCAGTAGTATCGCGATAGCGTATGAGCAGTTCTTC
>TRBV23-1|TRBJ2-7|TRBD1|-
CASSRPGQVSSYEQYF
TGCGCCAGCAGTCGGCCGGGACAGGTTTCTTCCTACGAGCAGTACTTC
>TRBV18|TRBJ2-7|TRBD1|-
CASSLDRASNEQYF
TGTGCCAGCTCACTGGACAGGGCAAGTAACGAGCAGTACTTC
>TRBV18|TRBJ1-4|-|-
CASSNGIQLRGLFF
TGTGCCAGCTCCAACGGTATCCAACTACGGGGACTGTTTTTT
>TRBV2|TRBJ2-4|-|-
CATSPPRQILAKNIQYF
TGTGCCACTTCCCCTCCCAGACAGATACTAGCCAAAAACATTCAGTACTTC
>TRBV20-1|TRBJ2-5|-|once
CSARDTGQQYF
TGCAGTGCTAGAGATACGGGTCAACAGTACTTC
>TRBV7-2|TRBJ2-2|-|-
CASSLGYRQSRNTGELFF
TGTGCCAGCAGCTTAGGTTACAGACAGAGTAGGAACACCGGGGAGCTGTTTTTT
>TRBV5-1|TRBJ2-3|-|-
CASTSQGGTDTQYF
TGCGCCAGCACCAGTCAGGGGGGCACGGATACGCAGTATTTT
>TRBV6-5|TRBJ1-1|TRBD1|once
CASSQTGANTEAFF
TGTGCCAGCAGTCAGACAGGGGCGAACACTGAAGCTTTCTTT
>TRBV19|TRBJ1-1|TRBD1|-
CASSSDRVNTEAFF
TGTGCCAGTAGTTCTGACAGGGTTAACACTGAAGCTTTCTTT
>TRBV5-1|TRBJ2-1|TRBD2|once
CASSFLAGGEQFF
TGCGCCAGCAGCTTCCTAGCGGGAGGGGAGCAGTTCTTC
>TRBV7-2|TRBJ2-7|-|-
CASSLGGSKYF
TGTGCCAGCAGCTTAGGGGGCTCAAAGTACTTC
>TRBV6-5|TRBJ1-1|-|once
CASSYSGRNTEAFF
TGTGCCAGCAGTTACTCGGGACGGAACACTGAAGCTTTCTTT
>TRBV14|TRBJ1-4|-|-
CASSSRTAATNEKLFF
TGTGCCAGCAGCTCTAGGACAGCAGCAACTAATGAAAAACTGTTTTTT
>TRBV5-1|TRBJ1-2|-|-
CASSLATGPGYTF
TGCGCCAGCAGCTTGGCCACAGGGCCTGGCTACACCTTC
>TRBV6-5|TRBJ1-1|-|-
CASRPRLGNTEAFF
TGTGCCAGCAGACCGCGTCTCGGGAACACTGAAGCTTTCTTT
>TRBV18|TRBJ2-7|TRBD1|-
CASSGGTGMTYEQYF
TGTGCCAGCTCAGGGGGGACAGGGATGACCTACGAGCAGTACTTC
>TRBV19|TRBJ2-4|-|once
CASGAPAKNIQYF
TGTGCCAGCGGGGCACCGGCCAAAAACATTCAGTACTTC
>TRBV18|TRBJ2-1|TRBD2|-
CASAGLAGVGSYNEQFF
TGTGCCAGTGCGGGACTAGCGGGAGTAGGTTCCTACAATGAGCAGTTCTTC
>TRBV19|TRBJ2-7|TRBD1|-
CASSRTDGQGYEQYF
TGTGCCAGTAGTAGAACGGACGGACAGGGCTACGAGCAGTACTTC
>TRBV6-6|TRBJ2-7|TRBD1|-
CASRRQGPPEQYF
TGTGCCAGCAGGCGACAGGGACCCCCCGAGCAGTACTTC
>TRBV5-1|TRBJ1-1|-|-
CASSLAATFNTEAFF
TGCGCCAGCAGCTTGGCGGCTACCTTTAACACTGAAGCTTTCTTT
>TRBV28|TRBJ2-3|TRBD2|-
CASSSRTGLAGRADTQYF
TGTGCCAGCAGTTCTAGAACGGGACTAGCGGGAAGGGCAGATACGCAGTATTTT
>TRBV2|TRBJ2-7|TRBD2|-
CASSSRLAGGGEQYF
TGTGCCAGCAGTTCCCGACTAGCGGGAGGGGGCGAGCAGTACTTC
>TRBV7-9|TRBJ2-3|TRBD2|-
CASSSDRGDRVADTQYF
TGTGCCAGCAGCTCTGACCGGGGGGACCGGGTGGCAGATACGCAGTATTTT
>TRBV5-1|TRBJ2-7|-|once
CASRTYPPQEQYF
TGCGCCAGCAGGACTTACCCCCCGCAGGAGCAGTACTTC
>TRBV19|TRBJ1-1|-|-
CASGREISGTEAFF
TGTGCCAGTGGGAGGGAGATAAGTGGCACTGAAGCTTTCTTT
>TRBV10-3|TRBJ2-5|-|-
CAISEGRVQETQYF
TGTGCCATCAGTGAGGGCAGGGTGCAAGAGACCCAGTACTTC
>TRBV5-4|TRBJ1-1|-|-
CASSLERLGTEAFF
TGTGCCAGCAGCTTGGAGCGACTGGGGACTGAAGCTTTCTTT
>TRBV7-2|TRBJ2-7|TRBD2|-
CASSTSGLYEQYF
TGTGCCAGCAGCACTAGCGGACTCTACGAGCAGTACTTC
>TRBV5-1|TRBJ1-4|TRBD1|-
CASGTGGIREKLFF
TGCGCCAGCGGGACAGGGGGGATTCGTGAAAAACTGTTTTTT
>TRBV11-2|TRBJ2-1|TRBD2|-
CASSSGTSGRAAYNEQFF
TGTGCCAGCAGCTCCGGGACTAGCGGGAGGGCCGCCTACAATGAGCAGTTCTTC
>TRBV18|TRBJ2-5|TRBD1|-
CASSPTGSGETQYF
TGTGCCAGCTCACCGACAGGGTCTGGAGAGACCCAGTACTTC
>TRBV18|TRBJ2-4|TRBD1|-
CASSLTGGRAKNIQYF
TGTGCCAGCTCACTGACAGGGGGCAGAGCCAAAAACATTCAGTACTTC
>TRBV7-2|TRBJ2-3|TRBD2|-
CASSLAAGVLPDTQYF
TGTGCCAGCAGCTTAGCAGCGGGAGTTTTGCCAGATACGCAGTATTTT
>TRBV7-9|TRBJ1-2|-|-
CASSPYPQVAYGYTF
TGTGCCAGCAGCCCTTATCCCCAGGTTGCCTATGGCTACACCTTC
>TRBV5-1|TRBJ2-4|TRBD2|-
CASSLDSGSGNIQYF
TGCGCCAGCAGCTTGGATAGCGGGAGTGGTAACATTCAGTACTTC
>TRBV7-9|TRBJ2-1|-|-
CASSYTAYEQFF
TGTGCCAGCAGCTATACTGCATATGAGCAGTTCTTC
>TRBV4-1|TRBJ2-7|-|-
CASSQDRGTEQYF
TGCGCCAGCAGCCAAGACCGGGGAACCGAGCAGTACTTC